Detailed here is one TCR beta chain. The data derive from a study of blood T cell repertoires in COVID-19. Assay used: immunoSEQ multiplex PCR; TCRdb lists only in-frame clones, some missing. This sample has over 110,000 clones, with roughly 83% found just once. Source material: PBMCs or T cells enriched from blood (not recorded which). The sequence came from a man in his forties or fifties with acute COVID-19.

The CDR3 sequence: CASSLRTGATEAFF. The DNA of the CDR3 is TGTGCCAGCAGTTTACGAACAGGGGCCACTGAAGCTTTCTTT. The V and J genes are TRBV28 and TRBJ1-1; 7 bases match TRBD1. Trimming at V came to 2 bases and at J to 4 bases, leaving 4 bases not matched to a gene. The CDR3 covers 14 residues. From germline, CDR1 is MDHEN and CDR2 SYDVKM.